This T cell receptor beta chain derives from a study of cytomegalovirus exposure and HLA in healthy donors. Study-level background: The use of the same platform for the 90 to 150 validation repertoires and the 550 to 850 first-cohort repertoires was reported by a later analysis. Study-wide points: Both high specificity and high sensitivity reportedly marked the classifier's diagnosis of cytomegalovirus status. TCR clusters originating in the first cohort tended to co-occur in the roughly 120 validation repertoires, according to a later analysis.

The V gene's germline CDR1 is MGHRA and CDR2 YSYEKL. Trimming cost V 1 base and J 0 bases, with 7 bases left between them. There are 15 residues in the CDR3. Separation from the roughly 700-subject first cohort characterized the roughly 120-subject validation cohort, to which the donors belonged. Of note for this clone: Its cognate antigen is unknown. This specimen includes other DNA sequences encoding the same CDR3.

The protocol was immunoSEQ multiplex PCR, while the TCRdb copy is restricted to in-frame clones and leaves out a portion. Seen here are 250,000 or so clones, about 88% observed once, and the top ten hold around 12%. The chain carries TRBV4-1 and TRBJ1-5; D unresolved. The sequenced sample consisted of PBMCs. The sequence derives from a young man in good health and CMV-seropositive. CDR3 in DNA: TGCGCCAGCAGCCAAGGAGGTTATAGCAATCAGCCCCAGCATTTT. Encoded protein: CASSQGGYSNQPQHF.